This T cell receptor (beta chain) derives from a study of blood T cell repertoires in COVID-19. Study-wide context: Samples representing acute and convalescent COVID-19 were sourced from the United States, Italy and Spain.

Per the study methods: Reference gene primers were amplified, and this amplification served to estimate nucleated cell counts. The repertoire was sequenced with immunoSEQ multiplex PCR; TCRdb's copy has only in-frame clones and lacks some. The DNA gave D and trimming, while V, J and clone size come from that table. Among under 200,000 clones listed, 90% were seen once. The sample taken for sequencing was peripheral blood. This clonotype was obtained from a man aged 50 or older with acute or convalescent COVID-19.

This chain's CDR3 is CASSHSPGLAGGEQYF. The CDR3 DNA reads as TGTGCCAGCAGCCACAGCCCGGGACTAGCGGGAGGCGAGCAGTACTTC. The chain carries TRBV7-8 and TRBJ2-7, with 15 bases that match TRBD2. Looked up from germline, CDR1 is SGHVS and CDR2 is FQNEAQ. The V segment lost 5 bases and the J segment 6 bases; nucleotides outside the gene matches: 8. This CDR3 is built from 16 residues.